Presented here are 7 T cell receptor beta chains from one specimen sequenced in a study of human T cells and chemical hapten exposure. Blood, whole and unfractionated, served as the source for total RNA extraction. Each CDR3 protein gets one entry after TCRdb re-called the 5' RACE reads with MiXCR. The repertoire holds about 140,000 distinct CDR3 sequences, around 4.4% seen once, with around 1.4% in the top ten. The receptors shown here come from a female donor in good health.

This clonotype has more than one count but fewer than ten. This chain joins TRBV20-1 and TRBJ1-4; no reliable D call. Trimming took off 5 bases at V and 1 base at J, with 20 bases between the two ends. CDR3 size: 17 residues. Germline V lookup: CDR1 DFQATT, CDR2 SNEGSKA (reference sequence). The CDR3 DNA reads TGCAGTGCTCCCCGTTCTCTTGAGGGAGGAACTAATGAAAAACTGTTTTTT. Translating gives CSAPRSLEGGTNEKLFF.

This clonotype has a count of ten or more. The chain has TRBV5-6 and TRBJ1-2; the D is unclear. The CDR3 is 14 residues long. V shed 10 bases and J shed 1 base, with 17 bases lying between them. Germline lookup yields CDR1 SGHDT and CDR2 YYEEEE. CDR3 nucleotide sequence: TGTGCCTCACAATCCCGAGCTATTAACTATGGCTACACCTTC. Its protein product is CASQSRAINYGYTF.

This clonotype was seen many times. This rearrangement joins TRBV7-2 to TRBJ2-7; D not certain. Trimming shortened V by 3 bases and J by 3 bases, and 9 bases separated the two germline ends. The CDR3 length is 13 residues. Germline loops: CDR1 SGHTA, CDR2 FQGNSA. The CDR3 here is CASSFSPDYEQYF. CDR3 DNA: TGTGCCAGCAGCTTTAGTCCTGACTACGAGCAGTACTTC.

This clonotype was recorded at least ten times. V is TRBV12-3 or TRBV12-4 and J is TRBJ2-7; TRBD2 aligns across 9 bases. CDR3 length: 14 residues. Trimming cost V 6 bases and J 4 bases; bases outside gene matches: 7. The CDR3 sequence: CASRPAGGRYEQYF. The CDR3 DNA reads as TGTGCCAGCAGGCCCGCGGGGGGGCGGTACGAGCAGTACTTC.

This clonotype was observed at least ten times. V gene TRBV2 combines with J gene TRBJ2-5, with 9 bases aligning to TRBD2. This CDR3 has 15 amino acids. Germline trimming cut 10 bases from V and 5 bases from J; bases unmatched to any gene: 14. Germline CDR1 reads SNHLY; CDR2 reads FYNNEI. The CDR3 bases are TGTGCCACCTCGGCCGGGACTAGCCTTAAGGAGACCCAGTACTTC. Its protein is CATSAGTSLKETQYF.

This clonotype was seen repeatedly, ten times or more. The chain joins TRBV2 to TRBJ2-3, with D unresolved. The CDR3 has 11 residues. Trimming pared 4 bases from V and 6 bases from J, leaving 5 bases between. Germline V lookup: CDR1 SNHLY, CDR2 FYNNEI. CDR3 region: CASSVSDTQYF. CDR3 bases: TGTGCCAGCAGTGTCTCGGATACGCAGTATTTT.

CDR3 nucleotide sequence: TGTGCCAGCAGTGTGGATAGAGCAGATACGCAGTATTTT. Translating gives CASSVDRADTQYF. The chain recombines TRBV2 with TRBJ2-3; unclear D gene. The CDR3 has 13 amino acids. CDR1 is SNHLY and CDR2 is FYNNEI in the germline V gene. Trimming stripped 4 bases from V and 4 bases from J, with 9 bases between.